This TCR beta chain was found in a study of T cells in localized non-small cell lung cancer. Overall study findings and caveats: Blood T cell density predicted longer survival; adjacent-lung clonality, shorter. The study sequenced only one region of the tumor. As a result, intratumor heterogeneity could not be excluded and remains possible. For the top 100 tumor clones, a median about 56 also appeared in adjacent lung. Uninvolved neighboring lung showed the greatest T cell clonality, exceeding tumor.

Clones were read by immunoSEQ multiplex PCR, and TCRdb kept only the in-frame ones, dropping some. The sample lists 20,000 to 25,000 clones, approximately 91% occurring once. The V end was cut by 0 bases, the J end by 0 bases, with 12 bases between. The CDR3 loop spans 17 amino acids. CDR1 and CDR2 (germline): MGHRA, YSYEKL. As for this clone: Its antigen is undetermined. Other nucleotide sequences in the sample specify the same CDR3.

The TCR was taken from a man aged 35 to 70 with stage I squamous cell lung carcinoma. The sequencing used peripheral blood, collected before any cancer treatment. The rearrangement links TRBV4-1 to TRBJ1-5, with D possibly TRBD1 on 6 matching bases. CDR3 residues: CASSQDHRAYSNQPQHF. CDR3 nucleotides: TGCGCCAGCAGCCAAGATCACAGGGCTTATAGCAATCAGCCCCAGCATTTT.